These 30 T cell receptor beta chains share one sample of origin, sequenced in a study of blood T cell repertoires in COVID-19. The repertoire was sequenced with immunoSEQ multiplex PCR; TCRdb's copy has only in-frame clones and lacks some. This table holds more than 75,000 clones, about nine tenths found once. Sequenced sample: peripheral blood. The receptors come from a man in his fifties or sixties with acute or convalescent COVID-19.

This chain links TRBV2 with TRBJ2-3, with D perhaps matching TRBD1 (5 bases). V shed 4 bases and J shed 0 bases, with 5 bases lying between them. The CDR3 extends over 13 amino acids. Germline V CDR1 and CDR2: SNHLY, FYNNEI. The CDR3 reads CASSGTSTDTQYF. Written as DNA, the CDR3 is TGTGCCAGCAGTGGGACAAGCACAGATACGCAGTATTTT.

The J gene is TRBJ2-3, the V gene TRBV2, with D perhaps matching TRBD1 (5 bases). V lost 2 bases and J 0 bases, leaving 12 bases between the germline ends. Germline V gene lookup returns CDR1 SNHLY and CDR2 FYNNEI. CDR3 length: 16 residues. The CDR3 coding sequence is TGTGCCAGCAGTGAAAATGGGGCCGTTAGCACAGATACGCAGTATTTT. Translating gives CASSENGAVSTDTQYF.

The gene calls are TRBV6-5 and TRBJ1-5; 7 positions match TRBD1. The CDR3 runs to 14 residues. CDR1 MNHEY and CDR2 SVGAGI come from the germline V gene. With V trimmed by 7 bases and J by 1 base, 4 bases remained unmatched. Here the CDR3 DNA reads TGTGCCAGCAAACCGGACAGGAGCAATCAGCCCCAGCATTTT. Translated: CASKPDRSNQPQHF.

The chain carries TRBV29-1 and TRBJ1-4; tentative D call: TRBD1 (5 bases). Trimming took 8 bases from V and 7 from J, leaving 17 bases between them. The V gene's germline CDR1 is SQVTM and CDR2 ANQGSEA. The CDR3 totals 13 residues. CDR3 loop: CSIQPGSSEKLFF. The CDR3 DNA reads as TGCAGCATCCAGCCAGGGTCGAGTGAAAAACTGTTTTTT.

The chain has TRBV19 and TRBJ2-2, with no clear D. The V end was cut by 9 bases, the J end by 4 bases, with 18 bases between. The CDR3 is 15 amino acids. Germline V gene sequence: CDR1 LNHDA, CDR2 SQIVND (reference sequence). The CDR3 spells CASSPSATPTGELFF. The DNA for the CDR3 is TGTGCCAGCTCCCCCTCGGCGACACCCACCGGGGAGCTGTTTTTT.

This rearrangement joins TRBV5-1 to TRBJ1-1; possibly TRBD1 for D (6 bases). Between the trimmed V and J ends, which lost 4 bases and 5 bases, there was a span of 15 bases. CDR1 and CDR2 from the germline V gene are SGHRS and YFSETQ. The CDR3 is 14 amino acids. Here the CDR3 DNA reads TGCGCCAGCAGCCTCACCCGAAGGGGGACTGAAGCTTTCTTT. It is translated as CASSLTRRGTEAFF.

For the CDR3, the DNA is TGTGCCAGTAACCTAGCGGGAGGGCCCCCGCAGTATTTT. Translating it yields CASNLAGGPPQYF. The genes are TRBV19 and TRBJ2-3, with 12 bases matching TRBD2. Germline V gene sequence: CDR1 LNHDA, CDR2 SQIVND (reference sequence). The CDR3 length is 13 residues. With 7 bases clipped from V and 10 bases from J, the junction kept 6 bases outside the gene matches.

J is TRBJ1-4 and V is TRBV2; TRBD1 is a possible D gene (6 bases). Germline lookup yields CDR1 SNHLY and CDR2 FYNNEI. This CDR3 is built from 14 residues. Trimming stripped 5 bases from V and 4 bases from J, with 11 bases between. For the CDR3, the DNA is TGTGCCAGCAGTTTCGACAGGAATAATGAAAAACTGTTTTTT. It is translated as CASSFDRNNEKLFF.

The rearrangement uses TRBV6-5 and TRBJ1-1; TRBD1 matches at 9 bases. The CDR3 runs 15 residues. Germline loops: CDR1 MNHEY, CDR2 SVGAGI. V lost 6 bases, J lost 1 base, and 6 bases stayed unmatched. This CDR3 is CASSRDRGANTEAFF. For the CDR3, the DNA is TGTGCCAGCAGCCGAGACAGGGGGGCGAACACTGAAGCTTTCTTT.

The genes are TRBV15 and TRBJ2-3; 8 bases align to TRBD1. Trimming removed 3 bases from V and 2 bases from J; junction bases left unmatched: 4. This CDR3 region has 15 residues. Germline CDR1 reads LNHNV; CDR2 reads YYDKDF (reference sequence). CDR3 region: CATSRRQGITDTQYF. The CDR3 bases are TGTGCCACCAGCAGGCGACAGGGGATCACAGATACGCAGTATTTT.

This chain connects TRBV19 to TRBJ1-1; no clear D gene. Trimming cost V 3 bases and J 1 base, with 3 bases left between them. The CDR3 runs 12 residues. CDR1 is LNHDA, CDR2 SQIVND, per germline (reference sequence). In nucleotides, the CDR3 is TGTGCCAGTAGTATCGGGAACACTGAAGCTTTCTTT. Its translation: CASSIGNTEAFF.

The chain combines TRBV24-1 with TRBJ2-1; the D gene is possibly TRBD1 (5 bases). CDR3 length: 15 residues. Germline values: CDR1 KGHDR, CDR2 SFDVKD. The V end lost 4 bases, the J end lost 4 bases, and 13 bases lay between the germline ends. CDR3 amino acids: CATSDHSDTYNEQFF. The CDR3 region has the DNA TGTGCCACCAGTGACCATTCGGACACTTACAATGAGCAGTTCTTC.

The chain couples TRBV29-1 to TRBJ2-1; a possible D gene is TRBD2 (5 bases). Germline assignment: CDR1 SQVTM and CDR2 ANQGSEA. The CDR3 is 14 amino acids. V lost 6 bases and J lost 9, with 21 bases in between. The CDR3 coding sequence is TGCAGCGTCGCTCCCACTACTAGTCTTGGTGAGCAGTTCTTC. This translates into CSVAPTTSLGEQFF.

This clone was picked up a small number of times. The chain links TRBV9 to TRBJ2-1; 13 bases are a match to TRBD2. Germline-derived CDR1 and CDR2 are SGDLS and YYNGEE. The CDR3 consists of 16 residues. The trim removed 4 bases at V and 2 bases at J, leaving 3 bases unmatched. Here the CDR3 DNA reads TGTGCCAGCAGCCCCGGGACTAGCGGGGCCTACAATGAGCAGTTCTTC. Encoded protein: CASSPGTSGAYNEQFF.

The table lists this clone with a few counts. The gene calls are TRBV4-1 and TRBJ2-7; 9 nucleotides agree with TRBD2. J lost 3 bases, V lost 1 base, and 1 base had no gene match. The CDR3 has 14 amino acids. Germline V lookup: CDR1 MGHRA, CDR2 YSYEKL. CDR3 region: CASSQGAGGYEQYF. CDR3 nucleotide sequence: TGCGCCAGCAGCCAAGGAGCGGGAGGCTACGAGCAGTACTTC.

Concerning this clone itself: The sample has other DNA sequences that encode this CDR3 too. V is TRBV3-1 (or the pseudogene TRBV3-2) and J is TRBJ2-1; TRBD2 matches at 8 bases. J was trimmed by 3 bases and V by 6 bases; bases with no gene match: 7. Germline V gives CDR1 LGHDT, CDR2 YNNKEL (reference sequence). CDR3 length equals 15 residues. This CDR3 reads CASSPGTRGYNEQFF. The DNA of the CDR3 is TGTGCCAGCAGTCCCGGGACTAGAGGCTACAATGAGCAGTTCTTC.

The chain has TRBV6-6 and TRBJ1-1; D not certain. This CDR3 is 14 amino acids long. Trimming cost V 4 bases and J 4 bases, with 13 bases left between them. Germline loops: CDR1 MNHNY, CDR2 SVGAGI (reference sequence). The CDR3 region is CASSLRDLGTEAFF. CDR3 DNA: TGTGCCAGCAGTTTGAGGGATCTGGGCACTGAAGCTTTCTTT.

The V and J genes are TRBV19 and TRBJ2-3, with 8 bases identical to TRBD1. Germline-derived CDR1 and CDR2 are LNHDA and SQIVND (reference sequence). CDR3 length equals 15 residues. With 6 bases clipped from V and 6 bases from J, the junction kept 11 bases outside the gene matches. The CDR3 nucleotides read TGTGCCAGTAGCCCTACAGGGGGTCGGGGGGATACGCAGTATTTT. Residues: CASSPTGGRGDTQYF. Variable domain in full (rest from reference TRBV19 and TRBJ2-3): DGGITQSPKYLFRKEGQNVTLSCEQNLNHDAMYWYRQDPGQGLRLIYYSQIVNDFQKGDIAEGYSVSREKKESFPLTVTSAQKNPTAFYLCASSPTGGRGDTQYFGPGTRLTVL.

The chain links TRBV28 to TRBJ1-2; 7 bases align to TRBD1. CDR3 length: 13 amino acids. V dropped 5 bases and J dropped 7; count of bases not matched to a gene: 7. Germline V gives CDR1 MDHEN, CDR2 SYDVKM. In DNA, the CDR3 is TGTGCCAGCAGTAGAGGGACAGCCAGTGGCTACACCTTC. It yields the protein CASSRGTASGYTF.

The rearrangement joins TRBV19 to TRBJ2-5; 8 nucleotides line up with TRBD2. This CDR3 is 16 amino acids long. The germline V gene encodes CDR1 LNHDA and CDR2 SQIVND (reference sequence). With 5 bases clipped from V and 0 bases from J, the junction kept 8 bases outside the gene matches. CDR3 DNA sequence: TGTGCCAGTAGTCTAGGGGCTAGCGGGTACCAAGAGACCCAGTACTTC. As protein: CASSLGASGYQETQYF.

The chain is built from TRBV2 and TRBJ1-3, with TRBD1 identical over 10 bases. Unmatched junction bases numbered 3, after V lost 7 bases and J lost 0 bases. The CDR3 length is 15 residues. CDR1 and CDR2 (germline): SNHLY, FYNNEI. The CDR3 sequence: CASNRDRGSGNTIYF. In DNA form, the CDR3 reads TGTGCCAGCAACAGGGACAGGGGCTCTGGAAACACCATATATTTT.

This clone was recorded once. The chain has TRBV19 and TRBJ2-3; 11 bases are shared with TRBD2. V shed 4 bases and J 8 bases; nucleotides not matched to a gene: 11. The CDR3 totals 16 residues. Germline CDR1 and CDR2: LNHDA and SQIVND (reference sequence). The CDR3 coding sequence is TGTGCCAGTAGTAGACCGACTAGCGGGGCGCGTGGTACGCAGTATTTT. The encoded protein is CASSRPTSGARGTQYF.

This rearrangement joins TRBV6-2 or TRBV6-3 to TRBJ2-3, with 10 bases identical to TRBD1. V dropped 5 bases and J dropped 5; count of bases not matched to a gene: 13. Germline loops: CDR1 MNHEY, CDR2 SVGEGT. The CDR3 consists of 17 residues. CDR3 in DNA: TGTGCCAGCAGTCCCTACCCGACAGGGGGCGCAATAGATACGCAGTATTTT. It yields the protein CASSPYPTGGAIDTQYF.

V is TRBV15 and J is TRBJ2-5; D unresolved. V lost 3 bases to trimming and J lost 5 bases, with 13 bases between them. CDR3 size: 14 residues. Per germline, CDR1 LNHNV and CDR2 YYDKDF (reference sequence). In DNA form, the CDR3 reads TGTGCCACCAGCAGGGAGATAAACTCCGAGACCCAGTACTTC. This sequence encodes CATSREINSETQYF.

V usage is TRBV6-6 and J usage is TRBJ2-3; 8 bases are a match to TRBD2. The junction had 8 bases not matched to a gene; V was cut back by 2 bases and J by 4 bases. Germline CDR1 reads MNHNY; CDR2 reads SVGAGI (reference sequence). The CDR3 runs 16 residues. CDR3 bases: TGTGCCAGCAGTTACAGTGTCGGGGGGGGCGCAGATACGCAGTATTTT. Protein sequence: CASSYSVGGGADTQYF.

This clone occurred once. V gene TRBV7-9 combines with J gene TRBJ2-5, with 8 positions matching TRBD2. Germline V gene lookup returns CDR1 SEHNR and CDR2 FQNEAQ (reference sequence). The ends lost 5 bases at V and 5 bases at J; junction bases unmatched: 10. The CDR3 length is 15 residues. CDR3 bases: TGTGCCAGCAGCCATGTAAGCGAGCGGGGGGAGACCCAGTACTTC. Protein product: CASSHVSERGETQYF.

The chain employs TRBV27 and TRBJ2-2; D is perhaps TRBD2 (5 bases). V lost 3 bases, J lost 4 bases, and 9 bases lay in between. The CDR3 loop spans 14 amino acids. CDR1 is MNHEY, CDR2 SMNVEV, per germline (reference sequence). For the CDR3, the DNA is TGTGCCAGCAGTTTGATAGCGAGCACCGGGGAGCTGTTTTTT. Translated, it gives CASSLIASTGELFF.

The chain has TRBV18 and TRBJ1-4; D possibly corresponds to TRBD1 (5 bases). The germline V gene has CDR1 KGHSH and CDR2 LQKENI. V lost 2 bases and J lost 3, with 10 bases in between. The length of the CDR3 is 15 residues. CDR3 in DNA: TGTGCCAGCTCACCAGGGGCGTCGGCTAATGAAAAACTGTTTTTT. Translated, it gives CASSPGASANEKLFF.

J is TRBJ1-6 and V is TRBV4-3, with 10 bases that match TRBD1. Germline trimming cut 0 bases from V and 8 bases from J; bases unmatched to any gene: 4. Germline lookup yields CDR1 LGHNA and CDR2 YSLEER. This CDR3 region has 16 residues. CDR3 DNA: TGCGCCAGCAGCCAAGATCTAGGACAGGGGGATTCACCCCTCCACTTT. Translation: CASSQDLGQGDSPLHF.

The chain employs TRBV3-1 (or the pseudogene TRBV3-2) and TRBJ2-7; 10 bases agree with TRBD2. The V and J ends lost 6 bases and 1 base, in that order; junction bases with no gene match: 12. The CDR3 is made up of 17 amino acids. In germline, CDR1 is LGHDT, CDR2 YNNKEL (reference sequence). The CDR3 DNA reads TGTGCCAGCAGTTCGGGGAGGACTAGCGGCTATTCCTACGAGCAGTACTTC. Its protein product is CASSSGRTSGYSYEQYF.